Presented here are 20 T cell receptor beta chains from one specimen sequenced in a study of T cells expressing NK-cell markers. TCRdb reprocessed the 5' RACE reads and stores each CDR3 protein as one record, lacking DNA. This table holds 550,000 to 600,000 distinct CDR3 sequences. The material sequenced was blood T cells: a sorted CD56 or NKG2C T cell subset, CD4+ or CD8+ T cells, or bulk PBMC T cells (not recorded which). These receptors all stem from a man between 18 and 29 years old in good health.

V gene TRBV12-3 or TRBV12-4 combines with J gene TRBJ2-2; TCRdb indicates TRBD1, and absent DNA this call remains unverified. The CDR3 runs to 17 residues. This chain's CDR3 is CASSFQGAGGNTGELFF.

The V call is TRBV27, the J call TRBJ2-5; the TRBD2 assignment by TCRdb is unverifiable without DNA. This CDR3 comprises 17 residues. CDR1 and CDR2 from the germline V gene are MNHEY and SMNVEV (reference sequence). The CDR3 loop is CASSLTKWTSLVETQYF.

The chain carries TRBV18 and TRBJ2-4; lacking DNA, the TRBD1 call made by TCRdb goes unchecked. Germline V gene sequence: CDR1 KGHSH, CDR2 LQKENI. This CDR3 has 14 amino acids. The CDR3 loop is CASSALTGGNIQYF.

The chain carries TRBV29-1 and TRBJ1-2; TCRdb's D gene call, TRBD1, goes unchecked for lack of DNA. Germline CDR1 reads SQVTM; CDR2 reads ANQGSEA. This CDR3 is built from 12 residues. CDR3 residues: CSVEPGSYGYTF.

V and J are TRBV5-1 and TRBJ2-2; there is no DNA to check the TCRdb D call of TRBD2. CDR3 length: 17 residues. Germline CDR1 reads SGHRS; CDR2 reads YFSETQ. CDR3 in amino acids: CASSYPTSGRRTGELFF. Based on the CDR3 plus reference TRBV5-1 and TRBJ2-2, the full variable domain is KAGVTQTPRYLIKTRGQQVTLSCSPISGHRSVSWYQQTPGQGLQFLFEYFSETQRNKGNFPGRFSGRQFSNSRSEMNVSTLELGDSALYLCASSYPTSGRRTGELFFGEGSRLTVL.

This chain uses TRBV20-1 with TRBJ2-3; TCRdb outputs TRBD2, but without DNA this stays unchecked. Looked up from germline, CDR1 is DFQATT and CDR2 is SNEGSKA (reference sequence). This CDR3 region has 14 residues. CDR3 sequence reads: CSAGLAGSTDTQYF.

J is TRBJ2-5 and V is TRBV7-2. CDR3 length: 15 amino acids. Germline CDR1 reads SGHTA; CDR2 reads FQGNSA. CDR3 amino acids: CASSSRPNPQETQYF.

The rearrangement joins TRBV12-3 or TRBV12-4 to TRBJ2-4; TCRdb's D call of TRBD1 is untestable without DNA. The CDR3 loop spans 13 amino acids. CDR3 region: CASIHDRADIQYF.

V is TRBV5-4 and J is TRBJ2-5; with no DNA, the TCRdb D assignment of TRBD1 cannot be verified. Germline-derived CDR1 and CDR2 are SGHNT and YYREEE (reference sequence). This CDR3 contains 13 residues. The CDR3: CASSQTGEETQYF.

V usage is TRBV12-3 or TRBV12-4 and J usage is TRBJ2-1; TCRdb designates TRBD2, a call that cannot be tested without DNA. The CDR3 length is 15 residues. The CDR3 is CASNLAGSSYNEQFF.

The chain has TRBV13 and TRBJ1-6. The CDR3 totals 13 residues. Per germline, CDR1 PRHDT and CDR2 FYEKMQ (reference sequence). The CDR3 region is CASSVRANSPLHF.

The V gene is TRBV10-3, the J gene TRBJ1-1; the TRBD1 assignment by TCRdb is unverifiable without DNA. Germline V CDR1 and CDR2: ENHRY, SYGVKD. The CDR3 totals 15 residues. The CDR3 is CAISESQGLNTEAFF.

The V call is TRBV29-1, the J call TRBJ2-1; TCRdb designates TRBD2, a call that cannot be tested without DNA. From germline, CDR1 is SQVTM and CDR2 ANQGSEA. This CDR3 is 13 amino acids long. CDR3 region: CSAGGASGNEQFF.

J is TRBJ2-1 and V is TRBV9; no DNA is available, so the TRBD2 call from TCRdb remains unchecked. The CDR3 is 16 residues long. Germline-derived CDR1 and CDR2 are SGDLS and YYNGEE. CDR3 in amino acids: CASSDGGGLAGGEQFF.

The chain links TRBV7-8 to TRBJ2-1; TCRdb proposes TRBD1, but this gene call is untestable without DNA. Germline V lookup: CDR1 SGHVS, CDR2 FQNEAQ. The CDR3 is 15 residues long. The CDR3 reads CASREDRGAYNEQFF.

The rearrangement joins TRBV29-1 to TRBJ2-5; TCRdb's D call of TRBD2 is untestable without DNA. Germline V gene lookup returns CDR1 SQVTM and CDR2 ANQGSEA. The CDR3 consists of 13 residues. The CDR3: CSAGLALAGWQYF.

V usage is TRBV12-3 or TRBV12-4 and J usage is TRBJ2-2; there is no DNA to check the TCRdb D call of TRBD1. The CDR3 runs to 13 residues. CDR3 region: CATNPGRTGELFF.

The chain is built from TRBV24-1 and TRBJ2-3; without DNA, the TCRdb call of TRBD1 cannot be checked. In germline, CDR1 is KGHDR, CDR2 SFDVKD. The CDR3 runs 18 residues. CDR3 sequence reads: CATSDPKTGVTSTDTQYF.

V usage is TRBV3-1 and J usage is TRBJ2-5; lacking DNA, the TRBD1 call made by TCRdb goes unchecked. The CDR3 has 17 residues. Germline lookup yields CDR1 LGHDT and CDR2 YNNKEL (reference sequence). The CDR3 spells CASSQEGKGTEQETQYF.

The chain has TRBV4-3 and TRBJ2-3; absent DNA, TCRdb's TRBD1 call cannot be checked. Germline lookup yields CDR1 LGHNA and CDR2 YSLEER. This CDR3 has 15 residues. CDR3 region: CASSPDRVLADTQYF.